This T cell receptor beta chain comes out of a study of T cell responses to AZD1222 COVID-19 vaccine. Whole-study findings and limits: Vaccine-associated CD4 TCRs spanned spike, dominant at 160-218 and 743-854. Donors skewed white British and female; clonal diversity was possibly underestimated. Repertoires were collected only later (after the peak T cell response had occurred). When two AZD1222 doses had been given, Spike-specific TCR breadth and depth rose.

The CDR3 has 15 amino acids. Germline CDR1 and CDR2: SGHNT and YYREEE (reference sequence). V lost 3 bases and J lost 0; bases outside the gene matches: 2. As for this clone: Its matching antigen is unknown.

Data came from immunoSEQ multiplex PCR; TCRdb stores just in-frame clones and leaves some out. The table has tens of thousands of clones, 70% to 90% seen once. The sequenced sample was peripheral blood, obtained 28 days after the second AZD1222 dose. The V call is TRBV5-4, the J call TRBJ1-5; 8 nucleotides match TRBD1. The clonotype originates from an adult who received the AZD1222 COVID-19 vaccine. The CDR3 nucleotides read TGTGCCAGCAGCTCCGGGACAGGTAGCAATCAGCCCCAGCATTTT. Encoded protein: CASSSGTGSNQPQHF.